These T cell receptor beta chains were read from a single sample in a study of T cell repertoires in aging, cancer and after chemotherapy. TCRdb passed the multiplex PCR reads through MiXCR, listing each CDR3 protein once. In the table there are 9,300 or so distinct CDR3 sequences, about 22% of which are singletons. Sequenced input: blood. These receptors all come from a human donor with a blood cancer. The donor label of this sample is uncertain. The CDR3 runs from the conserved cysteine through the conserved F or W. Fields, in order: J gene, V gene, clone size, D gene, CDR3 DNA, CDR3 protein. The D gene is left open where the match is weak. Rows may omit the clone size; those that give it use once, few, many or a size class.

>TRBJ2-5|TRBV6-1|many|NA
TGTGCCAGCAGTGTAAACAGGCAGACGATAGAGACCCAGTACTTC
CASSVNRQTIETQYF
>TRBJ2-3|TRBV19|medium-sized|NA
TGTGCCAGTAGTATTGTACCGCAGGTGGATACGCAGTATTTT
CASSIVPQVDTQYF
>TRBJ1-6|TRBV30|medium-sized|NA
TGTGCCTGGAGTTCCGGGGGGTCTTCACCCCTCCACTTT
CAWSSGGSSPLHF
>TRBJ2-5|TRBV5-1|NA|TRBD1
TGCGCCAGCAGCCTGGCGACAGGGTGGGACCAAGAGACCCAGTACTTC
CASSLATGWDQETQYF
>TRBJ2-1|TRBV6-4|NA|TRBD1
TGTGCCAGCGGGGGGGGGACAGGGTATGAGCAGTTCTTC
CASGGGTGYEQFF
>TRBJ2-4|TRBV7-4|NA|NA
TGTGCCAGCAGCTTATTATCCAGGGCAAACTCAGCCAAAAACATTCAGTACTTC
CASSLLSRANSAKNIQYF
>TRBJ1-4|TRBV28|NA|NA
TGTGCCAGCCAGGAGCTAAATGAAAAACTGTTTTTT
CASQELNEKLFF
>TRBJ1-1|TRBV7-9|NA|NA
TGTGCCAGCAGCTTAGAGGGGTGGACTGAAGCTTTCTTT
CASSLEGWTEAFF
>TRBJ1-1|TRBV5-1|few|TRBD1
TGCGCCAGCAGTGGGACAGGGGCGTTCACTGAAGCTTTCTTT
CASSGTGAFTEAFF
>TRBJ2-3|TRBV19|once|TRBD2
TGTGCCAGTAGTATGGCGGGACTAGCGGTTAGCACAGATACGCAGTATTTT
CASSMAGLAVSTDTQYF
>TRBJ1-3|TRBV15|few|NA
TGTGCCACCAGCAGAGATATTGGGGCAGTCTCTGGAAACACCATATATTTT
CATSRDIGAVSGNTIYF
>TRBJ2-7|TRBV20-1|NA|NA
TGCAGTGCTACTCGGGACACCTCACCCCCCTACGAGCAGTACTTC
CSATRDTSPPYEQYF
>TRBJ1-5|TRBV19|medium-sized|NA
TGTGCCAGTAGTAATGAGGGATGGAGCAATCAGCCCCAGCATTTT
CASSNEGWSNQPQHF
>TRBJ1-1|TRBV27|NA|NA
TGTGCCAGCAGTTTATCGCACCAGGGCGGCACTGAAGCTTTCTTT
CASSLSHQGGTEAFF
>TRBJ2-7|TRBV29-1|medium-sized|NA
TGCAGCGTTGTACAACTTTCGGGAGCCTACGAGCAGTACTTC
CSVVQLSGAYEQYF
>TRBJ2-5|TRBV18|few|TRBD1
TGTGCCAGCTCAGAGACAGGGGGCTTGGAGACCCAGTACTTC
CASSETGGLETQYF
>TRBJ2-7|TRBV13|once|NA
TGTGCCAGCAGTGAAGCGCTTCCGGCGGGATCAGAGCAGTACTTC
CASSEALPAGSEQYF
>TRBJ2-7|TRBV10-3|many|NA
TGTGCCATCAGTGAAATGGCAGTCTACGAGCAGTACTTC
CAISEMAVYEQYF
>TRBJ1-1|TRBV5-1|few|TRBD1
TGCGCCAGCAGCTTGGCGGGACAGGTCGGGTCTGAAGCTTTCTTT
CASSLAGQVGSEAFF
>TRBJ2-3|TRBV30|few|TRBD2
TGTGCCTGGGGACTAGGGGCTAGCGGGGCCACAGATACGCAGTATTTT
CAWGLGASGATDTQYF
>TRBJ2-3|TRBV6-6|many|NA
TGTGCCAGCAGTTACTCTTCCACGAACACAGATACGCAGTATTTT
CASSYSSTNTDTQYF
>TRBJ2-7|TRBV19|medium-sized|NA
TGTGCCACCGCGGACTCTTGGTACGAGCAGTACTTC
CATADSWYEQYF
>TRBJ1-6|TRBV28|once|NA
TGTGCCAGCAGTTTAACAGCAGCTATTAATTCACCCCTCCACTTT
CASSLTAAINSPLHF
>TRBJ2-1|TRBV24-1|few|NA
TGTGCCACCAGTGATTATAGGGTGCCTGGATACAATGAGCAGTTCTTC
CATSDYRVPGYNEQFF
>TRBJ1-1|TRBV6-4|NA|NA
TGTGCCAGCAGTGACATTAACAGGGCGAACACTGAAGCTTTCTTT
CASSDINRANTEAFF
>TRBJ2-1|TRBV27|medium-sized|TRBD2
TGTGCCAGCAGTCCCTGGACTAGTCTTGAGCAGTTCTTC
CASSPWTSLEQFF
>TRBJ2-7|TRBV19|medium-sized|NA
TGTGCCAGTAGTATAGAGACAGGAAGCTCCTACGAGCAGTACTTC
CASSIETGSSYEQYF
>TRBJ2-3|TRBV12-3/TRBV12-4|NA|NA
TGTGCCAGCAGTTTGTTGTGGGCAGATACGCAGTATTTT
CASSLLWADTQYF
>TRBJ2-4|TRBV7-2|NA|NA
TGTGCCAGCAGCTCCAACACCCAAGGGGGGACTAATGACTTC
CASSSNTQGGTNDF
>TRBJ2-7|TRBV30|medium-sized|NA
TGTGCCTGGAGACTTTCCTCCTCCTACGAGCAGTACTTC
CAWRLSSSYEQYF
>TRBJ2-5|TRBV19|medium-sized|NA
TGTGCCAGTAGTACCCGAGGCCCGGGCTCGGAGACCCAGTACTTC
CASSTRGPGSETQYF
>TRBJ2-7|TRBV6-5|few|TRBD2
TGTGCCAGCAGTTACCGGCGGGCGGGAGCAAAGGTGGAACAGTACTTC
CASSYRRAGAKVEQYF